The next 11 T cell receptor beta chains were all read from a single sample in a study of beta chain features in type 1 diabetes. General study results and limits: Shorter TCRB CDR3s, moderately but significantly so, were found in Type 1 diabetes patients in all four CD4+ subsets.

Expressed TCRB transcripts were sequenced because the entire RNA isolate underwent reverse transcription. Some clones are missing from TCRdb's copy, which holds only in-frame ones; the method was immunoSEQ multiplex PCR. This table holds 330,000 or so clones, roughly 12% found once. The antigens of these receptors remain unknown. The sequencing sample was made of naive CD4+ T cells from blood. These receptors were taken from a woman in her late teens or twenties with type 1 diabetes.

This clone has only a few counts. Written as DNA, the CDR3 is TGTGCCAGCAGCCCCCGGGGGGGGGCAGATACGCAGTATTTT. Translating it yields CASSPRGGADTQYF. The chain couples TRBV9 to TRBJ2-3, with 8 bases aligning to TRBD2. The CDR3 consists of 14 residues. Germline CDR1 and CDR2: SGDLS and YYNGEE. Trimming removed 4 bases from V and 4 bases from J; junction bases left unmatched: 5.

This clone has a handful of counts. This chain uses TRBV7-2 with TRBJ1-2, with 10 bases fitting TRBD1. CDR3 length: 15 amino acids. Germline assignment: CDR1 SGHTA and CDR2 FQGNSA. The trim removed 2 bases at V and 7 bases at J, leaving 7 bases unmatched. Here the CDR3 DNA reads TGTGCCAGCAGCTTAAGGGACAGGGGATATATTGGCTACACCTTC. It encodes CASSLRDRGYIGYTF.

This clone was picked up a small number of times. CDR3 DNA: TGTGCCAGCAGCCGAGGCCCCGAGGAGACCCAGTACTTC. Translating it yields CASSRGPEETQYF. This chain connects TRBV9 to TRBJ2-5; D gene ambiguous. Germline assignment: CDR1 SGDLS and CDR2 YYNGEE. The CDR3 is 13 residues long. V was cut by 4 bases and J by 5 bases, with 12 bases left in between.

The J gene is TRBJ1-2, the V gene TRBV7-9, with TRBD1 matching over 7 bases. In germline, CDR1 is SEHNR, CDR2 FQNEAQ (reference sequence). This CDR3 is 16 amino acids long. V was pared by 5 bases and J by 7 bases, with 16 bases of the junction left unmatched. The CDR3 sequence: CASSSVRDSYLRGYTF. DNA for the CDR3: TGTGCCAGCAGCAGCGTAAGGGACAGTTATCTGCGTGGCTACACCTTC.

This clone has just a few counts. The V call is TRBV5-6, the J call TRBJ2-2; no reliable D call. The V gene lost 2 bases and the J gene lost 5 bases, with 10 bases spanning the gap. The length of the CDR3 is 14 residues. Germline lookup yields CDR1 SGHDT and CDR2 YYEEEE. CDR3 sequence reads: CASSFFAKTGELFF. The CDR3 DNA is TGTGCCAGCAGCTTTTTTGCTAAAACCGGGGAGCTGTTTTTT.

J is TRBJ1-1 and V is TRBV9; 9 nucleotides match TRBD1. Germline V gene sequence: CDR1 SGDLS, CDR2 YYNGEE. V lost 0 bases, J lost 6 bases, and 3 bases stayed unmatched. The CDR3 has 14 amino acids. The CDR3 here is CASSVGDREAEAFF. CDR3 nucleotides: TGTGCCAGCAGCGTAGGGGACAGGGAGGCTGAAGCTTTCTTT.

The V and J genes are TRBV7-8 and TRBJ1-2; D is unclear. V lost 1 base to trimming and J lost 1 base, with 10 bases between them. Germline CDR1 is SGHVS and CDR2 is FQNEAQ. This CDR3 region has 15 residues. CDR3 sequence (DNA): TGTGCCAGCAGCTTAGAGTTTGGCAGTAACTATGGCTACACCTTC. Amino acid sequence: CASSLEFGSNYGYTF.

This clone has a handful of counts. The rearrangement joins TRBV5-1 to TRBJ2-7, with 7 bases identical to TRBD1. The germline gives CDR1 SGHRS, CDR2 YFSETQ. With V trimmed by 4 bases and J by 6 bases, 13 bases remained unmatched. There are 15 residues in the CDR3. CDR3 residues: CASSQSLGGPGEQYF. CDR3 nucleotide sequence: TGCGCCAGCAGCCAATCATTAGGGGGCCCTGGCGAGCAGTACTTC.

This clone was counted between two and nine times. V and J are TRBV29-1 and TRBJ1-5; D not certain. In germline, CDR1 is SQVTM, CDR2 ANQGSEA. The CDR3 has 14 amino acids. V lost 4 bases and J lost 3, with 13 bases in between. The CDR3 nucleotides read TGCAGCGTTGTAGTTAATGGAGACAATCAGCCCCAGCATTTT. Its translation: CSVVVNGDNQPQHF. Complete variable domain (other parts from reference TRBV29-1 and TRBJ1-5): SAVISQKPSRDICQRGTSLTIQCQVDSQVTMMFWYRQQPGQSLTLIATANQGSEATYESGFVIDKFPISRPNLTFSTLTVSNMSPEDSSIYLCSVVVNGDNQPQHFGDGTRLSIL.

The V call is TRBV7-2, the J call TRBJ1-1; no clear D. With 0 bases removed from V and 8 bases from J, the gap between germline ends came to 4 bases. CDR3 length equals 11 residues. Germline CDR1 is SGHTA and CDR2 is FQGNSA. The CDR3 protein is CASSLAREAFF. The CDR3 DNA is TGTGCCAGCAGCTTAGCCAGGGAAGCTTTCTTT.

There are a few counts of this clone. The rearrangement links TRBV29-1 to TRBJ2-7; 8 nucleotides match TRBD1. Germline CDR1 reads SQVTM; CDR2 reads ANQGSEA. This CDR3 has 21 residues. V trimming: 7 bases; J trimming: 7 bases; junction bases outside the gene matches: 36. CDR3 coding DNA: TGCAGCGCCTCCACCCCTCACCGGCCACAAACAGGGGGAGTTTTATTAGTGGAGCAGTACTTC. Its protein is CSASTPHRPQTGGVLLVEQYF.